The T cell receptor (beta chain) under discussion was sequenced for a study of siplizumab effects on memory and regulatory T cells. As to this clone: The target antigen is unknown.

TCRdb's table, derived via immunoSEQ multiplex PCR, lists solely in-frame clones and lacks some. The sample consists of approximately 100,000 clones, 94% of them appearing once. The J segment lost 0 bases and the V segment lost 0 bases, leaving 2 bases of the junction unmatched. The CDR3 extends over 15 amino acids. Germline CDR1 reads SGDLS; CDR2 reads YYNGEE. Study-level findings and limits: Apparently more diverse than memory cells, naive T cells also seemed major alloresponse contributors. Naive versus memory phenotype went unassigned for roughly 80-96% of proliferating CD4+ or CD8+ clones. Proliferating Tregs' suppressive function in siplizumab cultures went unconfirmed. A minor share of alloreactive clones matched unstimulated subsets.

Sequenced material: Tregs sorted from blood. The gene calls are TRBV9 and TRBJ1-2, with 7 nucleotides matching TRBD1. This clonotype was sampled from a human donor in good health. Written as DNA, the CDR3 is TGTGCCAGCAGCGTAGTAGGGACAGCTAACTATGGCTACACCTTC. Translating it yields CASSVVGTANYGYTF.